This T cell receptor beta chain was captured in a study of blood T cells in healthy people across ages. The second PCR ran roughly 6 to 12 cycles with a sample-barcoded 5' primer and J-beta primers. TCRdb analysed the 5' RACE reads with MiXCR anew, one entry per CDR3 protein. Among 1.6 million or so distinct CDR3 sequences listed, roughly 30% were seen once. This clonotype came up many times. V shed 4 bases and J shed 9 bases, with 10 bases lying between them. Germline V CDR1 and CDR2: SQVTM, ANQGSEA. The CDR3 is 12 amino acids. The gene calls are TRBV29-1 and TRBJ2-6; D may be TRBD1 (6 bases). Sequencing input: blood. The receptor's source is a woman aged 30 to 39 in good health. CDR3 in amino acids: CSVADRNNVLTF. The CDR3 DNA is TGCAGCGTTGCCGACAGGAACAACGTCCTGACTTTC.